What follows describes a single T cell receptor (beta chain). The source of the sample is a study of early T cells in non-severe SARS-CoV-2 infection. Study summary: Whole-blood bulk RNA, unsorted, was sequenced, and chains were unpaired.

V lost 5 bases and J lost 5, with 10 bases in between. Germline CDR1 ENHRY, CDR2 SYGVKD. This CDR3 is built from 12 residues. Separate cDNA molecules each had unique molecular identifiers attached to them. One entry per CDR3 protein, called by TCRdb with MiXCR from the 5' RACE reads. This table has about 87,000 distinct CDR3 sequences, 13% to 15% appearing once. Sequenced material: whole blood. The chain uses TRBV10-3 and TRBJ2-7; D unclear. This sequence was found in an adult who was a healthcare worker with PCR-confirmed SARS-CoV-2 infection or an uninfected control (not recorded which). The CDR3 region is CAISSGEHEQYF. In DNA, the CDR3 is TGTGCCATCAGTAGTGGTGAACACGAGCAGTACTTC.